This T cell receptor beta chain comes out of a study of beta chain features in type 1 diabetes. Study observations and caveats: In type 1 diabetes patients, VDJ junctions had fewer insertions; deletions at these junctions were more frequent.

As every portion of the isolated RNA was reverse transcribed, the sequencing read expressed TCRB transcripts. Some clones are missing from TCRdb's copy, which holds only in-frame ones; the method was immunoSEQ multiplex PCR. This table has about 350,000 clones, around 19% appearing once. As regards this clone: The antigen remains undetermined.

This CDR3 region has 14 residues. The germline V gene has CDR1 ENHRY and CDR2 SYGVKD. V trimming: 7 bases; J trimming: 3 bases; junction bases outside the gene matches: 5. The gene calls are TRBV10-3 and TRBJ2-5, with 10 bases fitting TRBD2. This TCR was recovered from a woman between 18 and 29 years old in good health. Sequenced material: naive CD4+ T cells from blood. In nucleotides, the CDR3 is TGTGCCATCAAACCAGCGGGGGGGGAAGAGACCCAGTACTTC. It yields the protein CAIKPAGGEETQYF.